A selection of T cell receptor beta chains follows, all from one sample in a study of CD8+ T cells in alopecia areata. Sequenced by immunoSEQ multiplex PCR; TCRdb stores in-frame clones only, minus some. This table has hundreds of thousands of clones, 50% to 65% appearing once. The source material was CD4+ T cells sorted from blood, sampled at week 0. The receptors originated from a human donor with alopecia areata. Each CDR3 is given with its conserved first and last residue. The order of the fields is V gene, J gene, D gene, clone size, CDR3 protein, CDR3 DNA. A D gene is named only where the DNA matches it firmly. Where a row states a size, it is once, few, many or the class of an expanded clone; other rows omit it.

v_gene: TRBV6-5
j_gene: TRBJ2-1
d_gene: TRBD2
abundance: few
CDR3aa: CASIPGLVGNEQFF
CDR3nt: TGTGCCAGCATACCGGGACTAGTGGGTAATGAGCAGTTCTTC

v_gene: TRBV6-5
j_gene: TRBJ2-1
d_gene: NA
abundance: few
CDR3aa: CASSLRGPYNEQFF
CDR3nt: TGTGCCAGCAGTTTACGGGGCCCCTACAATGAGCAGTTCTTC

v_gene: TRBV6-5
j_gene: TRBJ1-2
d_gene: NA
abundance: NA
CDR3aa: CASSAIMTRGYTF
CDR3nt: TGTGCCAGCAGTGCTATTATGACACGTGGCTACACCTTC

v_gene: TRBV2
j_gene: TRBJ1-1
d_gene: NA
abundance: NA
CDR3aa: CASRVRQTTEAFF
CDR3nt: TGTGCCAGCAGGGTAAGACAGACCACTGAAGCTTTCTTT

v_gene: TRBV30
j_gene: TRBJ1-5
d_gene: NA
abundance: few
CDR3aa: CAWRPGLDGQPQHF
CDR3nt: TGTGCCTGGAGGCCGGGACTGGATGGGCAGCCCCAGCATTTT

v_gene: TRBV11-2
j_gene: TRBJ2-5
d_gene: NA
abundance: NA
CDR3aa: CASSPDRKETQYF
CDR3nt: TGTGCCAGCAGCCCCGACAGGAAAGAGACCCAGTACTTC

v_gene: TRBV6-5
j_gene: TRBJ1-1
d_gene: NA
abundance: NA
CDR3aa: CASRGHQNTEAFF
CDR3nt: TGTGCCAGCAGGGGACATCAGAACACTGAAGCTTTCTTT

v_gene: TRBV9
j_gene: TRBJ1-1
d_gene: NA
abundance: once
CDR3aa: CASSPSRGWTEAFF
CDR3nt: TGTGCCAGCAGCCCTAGTAGAGGGTGGACTGAAGCTTTCTTT

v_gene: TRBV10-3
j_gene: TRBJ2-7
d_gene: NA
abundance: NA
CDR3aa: CAISESPGSSDEQYF
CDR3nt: TGTGCCATCAGTGAGTCCCCGGGCAGTAGCGACGAGCAGTACTTC

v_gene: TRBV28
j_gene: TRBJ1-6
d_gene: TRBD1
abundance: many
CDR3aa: CASRFRDRTNSPLHF
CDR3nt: TGTGCCAGCAGGTTCCGGGACAGGACTAATTCACCCCTCCACTTT

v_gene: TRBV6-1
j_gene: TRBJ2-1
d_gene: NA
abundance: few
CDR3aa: CASSEAHRGDEQFF
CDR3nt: TGTGCCAGCAGTGAAGCGCATAGGGGCGATGAGCAGTTCTTC

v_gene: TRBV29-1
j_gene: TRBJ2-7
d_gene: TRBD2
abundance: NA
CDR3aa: CSVEGNGGLAGTYEQYF
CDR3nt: TGCAGCGTTGAAGGTAATGGAGGACTAGCGGGAACCTACGAGCAGTACTTC

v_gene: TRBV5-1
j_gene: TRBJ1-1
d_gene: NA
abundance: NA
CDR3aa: CASSDYRYQNTEAFF
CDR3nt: TGCGCCAGCAGCGATTACAGGTATCAGAACACTGAAGCTTTCTTT

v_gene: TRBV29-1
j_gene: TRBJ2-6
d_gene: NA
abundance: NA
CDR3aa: CSVEGVLGANVLTF
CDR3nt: TGCAGCGTGGAGGGGGTACTTGGGGCCAACGTCCTGACTTTC

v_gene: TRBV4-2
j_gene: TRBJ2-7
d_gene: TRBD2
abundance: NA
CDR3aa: CASSQRGGAYEQYF
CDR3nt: TGTGCCAGCAGCCAGCGCGGGGGAGCCTACGAGCAGTACTTC

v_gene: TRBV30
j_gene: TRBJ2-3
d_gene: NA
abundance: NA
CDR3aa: CAWSSQPTDTQYF
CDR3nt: TGTGCCTGGAGTTCACAGCCCACAGATACGCAGTATTTT

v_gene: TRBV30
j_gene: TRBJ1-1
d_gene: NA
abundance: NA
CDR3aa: CAWIGNTEAFF
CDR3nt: TGTGCCTGGATCGGCAACACTGAAGCTTTCTTT

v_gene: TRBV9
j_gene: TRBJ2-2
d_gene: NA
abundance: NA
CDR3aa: CASSAGVSTGELFF
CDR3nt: TGTGCCAGCAGCGCAGGGGTGTCCACCGGGGAGCTGTTTTTT

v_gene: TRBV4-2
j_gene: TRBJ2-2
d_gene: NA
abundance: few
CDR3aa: CASSQAQSRGTGELFF
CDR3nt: TGTGCCAGCAGCCAAGCACAATCCCGGGGCACCGGGGAGCTGTTTTTT

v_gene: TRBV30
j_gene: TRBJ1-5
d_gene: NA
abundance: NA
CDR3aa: CAWSVHGVQPQHF
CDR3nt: TGTGCCTGGAGTGTCCATGGTGTTCAGCCCCAGCATTTT

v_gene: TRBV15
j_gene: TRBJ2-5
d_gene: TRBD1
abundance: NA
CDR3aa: CATSRAGQGAGETQYF
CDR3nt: TGTGCCACCAGCAGAGCGGGGCAGGGGGCGGGAGAGACCCAGTACTTC

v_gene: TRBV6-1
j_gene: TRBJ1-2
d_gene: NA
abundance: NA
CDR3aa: CASRARGGDYGYTF
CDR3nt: TGTGCCAGCAGGGCCCGAGGGGGTGACTATGGCTACACCTTC

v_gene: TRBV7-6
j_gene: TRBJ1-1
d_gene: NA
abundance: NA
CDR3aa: CASSLLSEQLTEAFF
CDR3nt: TGTGCCAGCAGCTTATTGAGCGAGCAGCTTACTGAAGCTTTCTTT

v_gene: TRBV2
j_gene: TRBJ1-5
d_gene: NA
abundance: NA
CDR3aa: CASSRPGGNQPQHF
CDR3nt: TGTGCCAGCAGTCGACCTGGGGGCAATCAGCCCCAGCATTTT

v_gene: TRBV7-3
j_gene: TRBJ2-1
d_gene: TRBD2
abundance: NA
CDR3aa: CASSLVTSGDNEQFF
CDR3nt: TGTGCCAGCAGCTTGGTGACTAGCGGGGACAATGAGCAGTTCTTC

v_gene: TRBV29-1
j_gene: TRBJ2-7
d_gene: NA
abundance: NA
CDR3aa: CSVSGTVTYEQYF
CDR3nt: TGCAGCGTTTCAGGGACTGTGACCTACGAGCAGTACTTC

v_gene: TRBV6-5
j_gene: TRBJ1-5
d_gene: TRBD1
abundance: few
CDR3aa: CASNPTGSNQPQHF
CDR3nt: TGTGCCAGCAATCCGACAGGGAGCAATCAGCCCCAGCATTTT

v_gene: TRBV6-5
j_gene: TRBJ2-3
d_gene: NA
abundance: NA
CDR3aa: CASTLRGSTDTQYF
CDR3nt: TGTGCCAGCACCCTCCGAGGCAGCACAGATACGCAGTATTTT

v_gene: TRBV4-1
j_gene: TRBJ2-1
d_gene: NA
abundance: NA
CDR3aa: CASSQVVGVSFF
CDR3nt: TGCGCCAGCAGCCAAGTGGTAGGGGTCTCGTTCTTC

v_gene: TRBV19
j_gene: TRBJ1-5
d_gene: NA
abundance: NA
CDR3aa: CASGKGTWNQPQHF
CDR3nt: TGTGCCAGCGGAAAGGGAACCTGGAATCAGCCCCAGCATTTT

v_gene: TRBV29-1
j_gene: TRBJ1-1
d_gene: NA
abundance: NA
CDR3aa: CSAEGGMNTEAFF
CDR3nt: TGCAGCGCAGAGGGGGGAATGAACACTGAAGCTTTCTTT

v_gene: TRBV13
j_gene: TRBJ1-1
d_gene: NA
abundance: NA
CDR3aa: CASTTGLNTEAFF
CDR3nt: TGTGCCAGCACGACAGGTTTGAACACTGAAGCTTTCTTT